This T cell receptor beta chain was retrieved from a study of blood T cell repertoires in COVID-19. Study in general: Acute and convalescent COVID-19 samples came from the United States, Italy and Spain. PBMCs, B-cell-depleted T cells, or T cells were the source of the cDNA or gDNA that made up the material.

CDR1 is MDHEN and CDR2 is SYDVKM in the germline V gene. V dropped 7 bases and J dropped 2; count of bases not matched to a gene: 8. The length of the CDR3 is 14 residues. Per the original data handling: The assay estimated nucleated cells by amplifying reference gene primers. This table comes from immunoSEQ multiplex PCR, and its TCRdb copy is limited to in-frame clones, with some not included. The V and J calls and clone size were taken over from that table, and D and trimming were inferred from the DNA. Of 100,000 to 120,000 clones detected, about four fifths appear once; the ten largest clones hold 15% to 19%. This clone appeared a few times.

The chain joins TRBV28 to TRBJ2-7; TRBD2 matches 7 bases. The sequence was collected from a woman older than 75 with acute or convalescent COVID-19. Material: peripheral blood. This CDR3 is CASTAIGGTYEQYF. The DNA of the CDR3 is TGTGCCAGCACCGCGATCGGGGGGACCTACGAGCAGTACTTC.